Sequencing of this TCR beta chain was carried out in a study of blood T cell repertoires in COVID-19. Study-level information: Sample material is recorded as cDNA or gDNA derived from T cells, B-cell-depleted T cells, or PBMCs.

Only in-frame clones appear in the TCRdb table, and some are missing; sequencing was by immunoSEQ multiplex PCR. The table lists around 150,000 clones, more than 80% of them singletons. This CDR3 has 17 amino acids. V shed 0 bases and J shed 3 bases, with 15 bases lying between them. Germline CDR1 and CDR2: KGHSH and LQKENI. This clonotype originated in a man aged 65 to 79 with acute or convalescent COVID-19. The chain carries TRBV18 and TRBJ2-1; weak D call: TRBD2 (5 bases). Sequenced input: peripheral blood. The CDR3 sequence: CASSPPKGSGLYNEQFF. CDR3 coding DNA: TGTGCCAGCTCACCACCAAAGGGAAGCGGCCTCTACAATGAGCAGTTCTTC.